The 31 T cell receptor beta chains below all came from one sample that was sequenced in a study of blood T cell repertoires in COVID-19. TCRdb's copy holds only in-frame clones and misses some; the assay was immunoSEQ multiplex PCR. This sample has approximately 100,000 clones, with around 66% found just once. Material: peripheral blood. These receptors originate from a man older than 75 with acute or convalescent COVID-19.

This clone was counted many times. The J gene is TRBJ1-1, the V gene TRBV7-8, with 8 bases fitting TRBD1. This CDR3 is 13 amino acids long. V dropped 4 bases and J dropped 8; count of bases not matched to a gene: 6. Germline values: CDR1 SGHVS, CDR2 FQNEAQ. This chain's CDR3 is CASSSGGATEAFF. Here the CDR3 DNA reads TGTGCCAGCAGCTCAGGGGGCGCGACCGAAGCTTTCTTT. The variable domain in full, with the rest retrieved from reference TRBV7-8 and TRBJ1-1, is GAGVSQSPRYKVAKRGQDVALRCDPISGHVSLFWYQQALGQGPEFLTYFQNEAQLDKSGLPSDRFFAERPEGSVSTLKIQRTQQEDSAVYLCASSSGGATEAFFGQGTRLTVV.

The chain has TRBV25-1 and TRBJ2-1; D not certain. V was cut by 3 bases and J by 2 bases, with 14 bases left in between. CDR3 size: 16 residues. CDR1 is MGHDK, CDR2 SYGVNS, per germline. The CDR3 protein is CASSDAAATTYNEQFF. The CDR3 region has the DNA TGTGCCAGCAGTGATGCGGCGGCAACCACCTACAATGAGCAGTTCTTC.

This clone was seen only a few times. The V gene is TRBV5-1, the J gene TRBJ2-1; 8 bases agree with TRBD1. The V gene's germline CDR1 is SGHRS and CDR2 YFSETQ. Germline trimming cut 2 bases from V and 5 bases from J; bases unmatched to any gene: 6. CDR3 size: 15 residues. The DNA for the CDR3 is TGCGCCAGCAGCTTTGGACAGGGTGGCCACAATGAGCAGTTCTTC. It specifies CASSFGQGGHNEQFF. The full variable domain, completed using reference TRBV5-1 and TRBJ2-1, is KAGVTQTPRYLIKTRGQQVTLSCSPISGHRSVSWYQQTPGQGLQFLFEYFSETQRNKGNFPGRFSGRQFSNSRSEMNVSTLELGDSALYLCASSFGQGGHNEQFFGPGTRLTVL.

The chain recombines TRBV12-3 or TRBV12-4 with TRBJ2-1; D ambiguous. The CDR3 sequence is 12 residues long. Trimming took off 7 bases at V and 3 bases at J, with 7 bases between the two ends. CDR3 bases: TGTGCCAGCACCCCCGGCTACAATGAGCAGTTCTTC. Protein sequence: CASTPGYNEQFF.

This chain connects TRBV4-3 to TRBJ1-1; D gene uncertain. Trimming shortened V by 0 bases and J by 6 bases, and 17 bases separated the two germline ends. Germline CDR1 LGHNA, CDR2 YSLEER. This CDR3 is built from 16 residues. CDR3 coding DNA: TGCGCCAGCAGCCAAGATAGTGGACCGGACTTGGCTGAAGCTTTCTTT. Translation gives CASSQDSGPDLAEAFF.

The V gene is TRBV7-2, the J gene TRBJ2-2; D unresolved. The CDR3 loop spans 15 amino acids. Germline V gene data show CDR1 as SGHTA and CDR2 as FQGNSA. Between the trimmed V and J ends, which lost 1 base and 8 bases, there was a span of 14 bases. This CDR3 is CASSLDWSAAGELFF. The CDR3 DNA sequence: TGTGCCAGCAGCTTAGATTGGTCGGCGGCAGGGGAGCTGTTTTTT.

The chain joins TRBV4-1 to TRBJ2-7; 8 positions agree with TRBD2. Germline lookup yields CDR1 MGHRA and CDR2 YSYEKL. This CDR3 has 14 residues. Unmatched junction bases numbered 8, after V lost 4 bases and J lost 6 bases. CDR3 nucleotide sequence: TGCGCCAGCAGCCCCTTAGCGGGAAAGGGCGAGCAGTACTTC. Amino acid sequence: CASSPLAGKGEQYF.

This clone occurred a few times. This chain joins TRBV11-2 and TRBJ1-1, with D maybe TRBD1 (5 bases). The CDR3 has 13 amino acids. V was shortened by 3 bases and J by 1 base, with 6 bases between the two germline ends. Germline V gene data show CDR1 as SGHAT and CDR2 as FQNNGV. CDR3 DNA: TGTGCCAGCAGCTTCCAGGGGAACACTGAAGCTTTCTTT. Protein product: CASSFQGNTEAFF.

The CDR3 nucleotides read TGTGCCAGCAGCTTAGCTGTGAGCTCCTACAATGAGCAGTTCTTC. The encoded protein is CASSLAVSSYNEQFF. The chain combines TRBV7-2 with TRBJ2-1, with D unresolved. The CDR3 loop spans 15 amino acids. V lost 0 bases and J 0 bases, leaving 6 bases between the germline ends. CDR1 is SGHTA, CDR2 FQGNSA, per germline.

This sequence joins TRBV5-1 and TRBJ2-2, with 11 bases matching TRBD2. This CDR3 comprises 16 residues. Per the germline V gene, CDR1 is SGHRS and CDR2 is YFSETQ. V dropped 0 bases and J dropped 7; count of bases not matched to a gene: 5. The CDR3 sequence is CASSLAKLAGVGELFF. The CDR3, as DNA: TGCGCCAGCAGCTTGGCCAAACTAGCGGGGGTCGGGGAGCTGTTTTTT.

This clone turned up a few times. This rearrangement joins TRBV28 to TRBJ2-5, with TRBD2 matching over 11 bases. CDR3 length: 15 amino acids. V was clipped by 5 bases and J by 5 bases; unmatched bases: 7. Germline-derived CDR1 and CDR2 are MDHEN and SYDVKM. The CDR3 reads CASSKLAGVVETQYF. In nucleotides, the CDR3 is TGTGCCAGCAGTAAACTAGCGGGAGTCGTGGAGACCCAGTACTTC.

J is TRBJ2-1 and V is TRBV6-5; 9 positions agree with TRBD2. The V gene end was trimmed by 0 bases and the J gene end by 8 bases; junction bases not matched to a gene: 5. The germline V gene has CDR1 MNHEY and CDR2 SVGAGI. This CDR3 spans 15 amino acids. In DNA form, the CDR3 reads TGTGCCAGCAGTTACTCGGCGCGGGAGGGCCATGAGCAGTTCTTC. The encoded protein is CASSYSAREGHEQFF.

The chain joins TRBV7-9 to TRBJ1-3; the match to TRBD1 covers 7 bases. The CDR3 extends over 15 amino acids. V shed 5 bases, J shed 3 bases, and the junction held 7 bases outside the gene matches. The germline gives CDR1 SEHNR, CDR2 FQNEAQ (reference sequence). The CDR3 region is CASSPTGLLGNTIYF. CDR3 DNA: TGTGCCAGCAGCCCGACAGGGCTTCTTGGAAACACCATATATTTT.

This clone was observed a few times. The chain employs TRBV19 and TRBJ2-7; weak D call: TRBD1 (6 bases). This CDR3 comprises 16 residues. V was cut by 0 bases and J by 1 base, with 13 bases left in between. Germline CDR1 LNHDA, CDR2 SQIVND (reference sequence). CDR3 region: CASSIDLPGESYEQYF. Here the CDR3 DNA reads TGTGCCAGTAGTATAGATCTCCCAGGGGAATCCTACGAGCAGTACTTC.

The rearrangement uses TRBV28 and TRBJ2-1, with TRBD2 matching 8 bases. J lost 5 bases, V lost 8 bases, and 8 bases had no gene match. CDR1 and CDR2 from the germline V gene are MDHEN and SYDVKM. CDR3 length equals 14 residues. CDR3 residues: CASSGGGVHNEQFF. CDR3 sequence (DNA): TGTGCCAGCTCGGGGGGGGGCGTCCACAATGAGCAGTTCTTC.

The chain joins TRBV7-2 to TRBJ2-5; D is unclear. The CDR3 is 11 residues long. Germline V gene data show CDR1 as SGHTA and CDR2 as FQGNSA. V lost 7 bases and J 4 bases, leaving 7 bases between the germline ends. The CDR3 nucleotides are TGTGCCAGCACCGGTCGAGAGACCCAGTACTTC. This gives the protein CASTGRETQYF.

The chain combines TRBV7-9 with TRBJ2-7; the D gene is possibly TRBD2 (6 bases). CDR1 is SEHNR, CDR2 FQNEAQ, per germline (reference sequence). The length of the CDR3 is 16 residues. Trimming removed 1 base at V and 5 bases at J, with 18 bases between. CDR3 sequence (DNA): TGTGCCAGCAGCTTAGAGTGGGTACTAGCAGGTAACGAGCAGTACTTC. Its translation: CASSLEWVLAGNEQYF.

Remarks on this clone: The same CDR3 can be traced to other DNA sequences in this sample. V is TRBV5-1 and J is TRBJ1-2, with 8 bases fitting TRBD1. This CDR3 has 14 amino acids. Losses at the gene ends were 0 bases for V and 4 bases for J; bases not matched to a gene: 2. Per the germline V gene, CDR1 is SGHRS and CDR2 is YFSETQ. The CDR3 sequence: CASSLGTGFYGYTF. CDR3 DNA sequence: TGCGCCAGCAGCTTGGGGACAGGGTTCTATGGCTACACCTTC. The full variable domain, with the rest looked up from reference TRBV5-1 and TRBJ1-2, is KAGVTQTPRYLIKTRGQQVTLSCSPISGHRSVSWYQQTPGQGLQFLFEYFSETQRNKGNFPGRFSGRQFSNSRSEMNVSTLELGDSALYLCASSLGTGFYGYTFGSGTRLTVV.

This chain uses TRBV10-1 with TRBJ1-6; D uncertain. There are 14 residues in the CDR3. Germline loops: CDR1 WNHNN, CDR2 SYGVQD (reference sequence). Trimming took 11 bases from V and 0 from J, leaving 11 bases between them. The CDR3: CAGAGSSYNSPLHF. The CDR3 DNA is TGCGCCGGCGCAGGAAGCTCCTATAATTCACCCCTCCACTTT.

Turning to this clone: This sample includes further DNA sequences coding for the same CDR3. The chain uses TRBV18 and TRBJ2-5; D gene uncertain. V shed 3 bases and J shed 3 bases, with 5 bases lying between them. The CDR3 is 12 amino acids. Germline V gene sequence: CDR1 KGHSH, CDR2 LQKENI. CDR3 protein: CASSPREETQYF. The CDR3 DNA sequence: TGTGCCAGCTCACCCCGTGAAGAGACCCAGTACTTC.

This clone appeared a few times. V and J are TRBV10-2 and TRBJ2-7; D is perhaps TRBD2 (5 bases). Germline CDR1 WSHSY, CDR2 SAAADI. V lost 0 bases, J lost 3 bases, and 9 bases lay in between. The CDR3 loop spans 14 amino acids. CDR3 in amino acids: CASSESAGDYEQYF. The CDR3 nucleotides read TGCGCCAGCAGTGAGTCTGCGGGCGACTACGAGCAGTACTTC.

The V and J genes are TRBV6-6 and TRBJ1-3, with 8 bases lining up with TRBD1. The CDR3 is 13 amino acids. Germline V gene sequence: CDR1 MNHNY, CDR2 SVGAGI (reference sequence). Germline trimming cut 7 bases from V and 4 bases from J; bases unmatched to any gene: 3. CDR3 bases: TGTGCCAGCAACAGGGGGGTAGGAAACACCATATATTTT. It encodes CASNRGVGNTIYF.

This rearrangement joins TRBV7-8 to TRBJ1-2; the match to TRBD1 covers 7 bases. Germline CDR1 SGHVS, CDR2 FQNEAQ. This CDR3 spans 13 amino acids. V trimming: 6 bases; J trimming: 5 bases; junction bases outside the gene matches: 6. The CDR3 spells CASSSTGFYGYTF. In DNA, the CDR3 is TGTGCCAGCAGTTCGACAGGGTTTTATGGCTACACCTTC.

CDR3 bases: TGTGCCAGCAGCCAATTAGGTGGGGCGTATGGCTACACCTTC. As protein: CASSQLGGAYGYTF. The V and J genes are TRBV4-2 and TRBJ1-2; TRBD1 might be the D (5 bases). This CDR3 spans 14 amino acids. Trimming removed 2 bases from V and 5 bases from J, with 12 bases in between. The V gene's germline CDR1 is LGHNA and CDR2 YNFKEQ.

The V gene is TRBV5-1, the J gene TRBJ2-4; TRBD1 matches at 7 bases. V shed 4 bases and J 8 bases; nucleotides not matched to a gene: 15. Germline loops: CDR1 SGHRS, CDR2 YFSETQ. There are 16 residues in the CDR3. The CDR3, as DNA: TGCGCCAGCAGCCCAAAACCCGGGACAGCCGTGGACATTCAGTACTTC. This gives the protein CASSPKPGTAVDIQYF.

This clone turned up a few times. The V and J genes are TRBV28 and TRBJ1-3, with D possibly TRBD1 on 6 matching bases. The CDR3 runs to 13 residues. The V and J ends lost 5 bases and 8 bases respectively, with 13 bases between them. Germline V CDR1 and CDR2: MDHEN, SYDVKM. The CDR3 loop is CASSTGYGDTIYF. CDR3 nucleotides: TGTGCCAGCAGTACAGGGTATGGGGACACCATATATTTT.

The gene calls are TRBV6-1 and TRBJ2-7, with TRBD2 matching 8 bases. Germline CDR1 reads MNHNS; CDR2 reads SASEGT. With V trimmed by 4 bases and J by 6 bases, 17 bases remained unmatched. This CDR3 comprises 17 residues. CDR3 sequence reads: CASSVRLPGLDMREQYF. CDR3 coding DNA: TGTGCCAGCAGTGTCCGCTTACCGGGACTAGACATGCGCGAGCAGTACTTC.

The V call is TRBV27, the J call TRBJ2-5; 11 bases agree with TRBD1. Germline V gives CDR1 MNHEY, CDR2 SMNVEV (reference sequence). The CDR3 contains 17 residues. Trimming took 5 bases from V and 1 from J; bases not matched to a gene: 9. In DNA form, the CDR3 reads TGTGCCAGCAGTCCTAAACGGGGACAGGGGGGCCAAGAGACCCAGTACTTC. The encoded protein is CASSPKRGQGGQETQYF.

This clone was found a few times. V usage is TRBV5-5 and J usage is TRBJ2-7, with D possibly matching TRBD2 (6 bases). The CDR3 consists of 14 residues. V was pared by 3 bases and J by 7 bases, with 17 bases between. From germline, CDR1 is SGHKS and CDR2 YYEKEE (reference sequence). The chain's CDR3 is CASSSSGAAGEQYF. In DNA, the CDR3 is TGTGCCAGCAGCTCAAGCGGAGCTGCGGGGGAGCAGTACTTC.

This clone was seen ten or more times. The conserved closing phenylalanine or tryptophan is absent in this CDR3, likely reflecting a read error. Because the CDR3's place on the DNA is in doubt, the DNA is left out and the CDR3 is given as listed by TCRdb. The chain carries TRBV5-8 and TRBJ1-5. The CDR3 extends over 8 residues, inclusive of both ends. Germline CDR1 and CDR2: SGHTS and YDEGEE. The CDR3 here is CASSLSGI.

This chain uses TRBV28 with TRBJ2-1; the match to TRBD2 covers 9 bases. The germline V gene has CDR1 MDHEN and CDR2 SYDVKM. CDR3 length: 16 amino acids. V lost 2 bases, J lost 4 bases, and 6 bases stayed unmatched. CDR3 in amino acids: CASSLQGTSRYNEQFF. The CDR3 DNA reads TGTGCCAGCAGTTTACAAGGGACTAGCAGATACAATGAGCAGTTCTTC.